Shown below are 7 T cell receptor beta chains from a single sample sequenced in a study of OX40 agonist ivuxolimab in advanced cancers. Data came from immunoSEQ multiplex PCR; TCRdb stores just in-frame clones and leaves some out. The table has roughly 71,000 clones, about 90% seen once. The source was CD4+ or CD8+ T cells sorted from blood, collected in a trial of the OX40 agonist ivuxolimab. The receptors here all came from an adult with an advanced solid tumor such as melanoma, head and neck, liver or kidney cancer.

The chain recombines TRBV10-1 with TRBJ2-1; 9 bases fit TRBD1. CDR3 size: 16 residues. The J segment lost 4 bases and the V segment lost 2 bases, leaving 6 bases of the junction unmatched. CDR1 is WNHNN, CDR2 SYGVQD, per germline (reference sequence). CDR3 DNA sequence: TGCGCCAGCAGTGAGGACGGGACAGGGACATACAATGAGCAGTTCTTC. This sequence encodes CASSEDGTGTYNEQFF.

This chain connects TRBV7-9 to TRBJ2-1; D not certain. The CDR3 totals 13 residues. Germline V gives CDR1 SEHNR, CDR2 FQNEAQ (reference sequence). Trimming stripped 1 base from V and 6 bases from J, with 7 bases between. CDR3 amino acids: CASSLDGFNEQFF. For the CDR3, the DNA is TGTGCCAGCAGCTTAGATGGGTTCAATGAGCAGTTCTTC.

The chain links TRBV19 to TRBJ2-7, with 7 bases matching TRBD2. Germline CDR1 reads LNHDA; CDR2 reads SQIVND (reference sequence). This CDR3 region has 12 residues. V was clipped by 7 bases and J by 3 bases; unmatched bases: 3. CDR3 region: CASTSGLYEQYF. DNA of the CDR3: TGTGCCAGTACTAGCGGCCTCTACGAGCAGTACTTC.

The chain employs TRBV11-3 and TRBJ2-7; D remains unclear. Looked up from germline, CDR1 is SGHNT and CDR2 is YENEEA. This CDR3 has 14 amino acids. Trimming took off 5 bases at V and 1 base at J, with 12 bases between the two ends. Written as DNA, the CDR3 is TGTGCCAGCAGCGAAGTCTTAAAGTCCTACGAGCAGTACTTC. It is translated as CASSEVLKSYEQYF.

This chain links TRBV11-2 with TRBJ2-1; 8 bases align to TRBD2. Germline CDR1 reads SGHAT; CDR2 reads FQNNGV. The CDR3 is made up of 16 amino acids. V dropped 2 bases and J dropped 1; count of bases not matched to a gene: 4. The CDR3: CASSLRLATSYNEQFF. The DNA for the CDR3 is TGTGCCAGCAGCTTAAGACTAGCGACGTCCTACAATGAGCAGTTCTTC.

The chain links TRBV7-8 to TRBJ2-2; tentatively, D is TRBD1 (5 bases). The V gene lost 0 bases and the J gene lost 6 bases, with 8 bases spanning the gap. Looked up from germline, CDR1 is SGHVS and CDR2 is FQNEAQ. The CDR3 consists of 14 residues. Written as DNA, the CDR3 is TGTGCCAGCAGCTTAGCAGGGGAAGCCGGGGAGCTGTTTTTT. It codes for CASSLAGEAGELFF. Using reference TRBV7-8 and TRBJ2-2 for the parts outside the CDR3, the full variable domain is GAGVSQSPRYKVAKRGQDVALRCDPISGHVSLFWYQQALGQGPEFLTYFQNEAQLDKSGLPSDRFFAERPEGSVSTLKIQRTQQEDSAVYLCASSLAGEAGELFFGEGSRLTVL.

V gene TRBV6-5 combines with J gene TRBJ2-1, with D maybe TRBD2 (5 bases). Trimming removed 2 bases at V and 6 bases at J, with 11 bases between. This CDR3 region has 14 residues. The germline gives CDR1 MNHEY, CDR2 SVGAGI. CDR3 sequence (DNA): TGTGCCAGCAGTTACATCGGGAACGGCAATGAGCAGTTCTTC. Translation gives CASSYIGNGNEQFF.